Listed below are T cell receptor beta chains from one sample, sequenced in a study of cytomegalovirus exposure and HLA in healthy donors. Assay: immunoSEQ multiplex PCR; the TCRdb copy retains only in-frame clones and omits some. The sample table sets out about 160,000 clones. The sample consisted of PBMCs. These receptors all come from a woman aged 50 to 60 in good health and CMV-seronegative. CDR3s include the opening cysteine and the closing phenylalanine or tryptophan. Each record gives: D gene, V gene, J gene, CDR3 DNA, CDR3 protein. A D gene is named only where the DNA matches it firmly.

d_call: .; v_call: TRBV7-8; j_call: TRBJ2-5; cdr3_nt: TGTGCCAGCAGCTTAGCGGGGGGGCTGGAGACCCAGTACTTC; cdr3_aa: CASSLAGGLETQYF
d_call: TRBD2; v_call: TRBV18; j_call: TRBJ2-2; cdr3_nt: TGTGCCAGCTCAGAACTAGCGGGAGCATATGGGGAGCTGTTTTTT; cdr3_aa: CASSELAGAYGELFF
d_call: .; v_call: TRBV30; j_call: TRBJ1-2; cdr3_nt: TGTGCCTCCGCAAGGCTGGGCGGGGCGCTTGGCTACACCTTC; cdr3_aa: CASARLGGALGYTF
d_call: .; v_call: TRBV13; j_call: TRBJ2-7; cdr3_nt: TGTGCCAGCAGCCGGGATGGCTACGAGCAGTACTTC; cdr3_aa: CASSRDGYEQYF
d_call: .; v_call: TRBV4-3; j_call: TRBJ2-1; cdr3_nt: TGCGCCAGCAGCCATTTTATCCGGGACAATGAGCAGTTCTTC; cdr3_aa: CASSHFIRDNEQFF
d_call: TRBD2; v_call: TRBV4-3; j_call: TRBJ2-7; cdr3_nt: TGCGCCAGCAGCCAAGGCGGGAGGAGCAACTACGAGCAGTACTTC; cdr3_aa: CASSQGGRSNYEQYF
d_call: .; v_call: TRBV4-1; j_call: TRBJ2-7; cdr3_nt: TGCGCCAGCAGCCAGGGTAGGGGGGGGTTTTACGAGCAGTACTTC; cdr3_aa: CASSQGRGGFYEQYF
d_call: .; v_call: TRBV7-2; j_call: TRBJ1-2; cdr3_nt: TGTGCCAGCAGCTTAGCGTCCGGGAGCTACACCTTC; cdr3_aa: CASSLASGSYTF
d_call: TRBD1; v_call: TRBV19; j_call: TRBJ2-2; cdr3_nt: TGTGCCAGTAGGACAGGGGGCGGAAACACCGGGGAGCTGTTTTTT; cdr3_aa: CASRTGGGNTGELFF
d_call: .; v_call: TRBV2; j_call: TRBJ1-1; cdr3_nt: TGTGCCAGTGAAAGAGAGAACACTGAAGCTTTCTTT; cdr3_aa: CASERENTEAFF
d_call: .; v_call: TRBV19; j_call: TRBJ1-1; cdr3_nt: TGTGCCAGTAGTACTGCCAATGAGGGGGCTGAAGCTTTCTTT; cdr3_aa: CASSTANEGAEAFF
d_call: TRBD2; v_call: TRBV15; j_call: TRBJ2-3; cdr3_nt: TGTGCCACCAGACTAGCGGGGGGCTACAGCACAGATACGCAGTATTTT; cdr3_aa: CATRLAGGYSTDTQYF
d_call: TRBD1; v_call: TRBV19; j_call: TRBJ1-1; cdr3_nt: TGTGCCAGTATTACCAGGGGGCCCCCTTATTACTACCCTGAAGCTTTCTTT; cdr3_aa: CASITRGPPYYYPEAFF
d_call: TRBD1; v_call: TRBV28; j_call: TRBJ2-7; cdr3_nt: TGTGCCAGCAGTTTAAAGGTCATCTTAGGGGGCCCAAACGGATACGAGCAGTACTTC; cdr3_aa: CASSLKVILGGPNGYEQYF
d_call: .; v_call: TRBV4-3; j_call: TRBJ2-5; cdr3_nt: TGCGCCAGCAGCCAAGAACGGGTTTTGGAGACCCAGTACTTC; cdr3_aa: CASSQERVLETQYF
d_call: .; v_call: TRBV12-5; j_call: TRBJ2-3; cdr3_nt: TGTGCTAGTGGTTTGGGACTAAACACAGATACGCAGTATTTT; cdr3_aa: CASGLGLNTDTQYF